This T cell receptor beta chain stems from a study of T cell clones after liver transplantation. Study summary: TCRbeta sequencing after a pre-transplant mixed lymphocyte reaction identified graft-donor-reactive clones, later tracked in post-transplant blood. Study-wide findings and caveats: Small, mixed patient groups and varying post-transplant times limit these conclusions. In most of the 8 subjects, circulating graft-donor-reactive CD4 TCRbeta sequences fell significantly after transplant.

Generated by immunoSEQ multiplex PCR, the TCRdb table keeps only in-frame clones and is missing some. This table holds some 120,000 clones, roughly nine tenths found once. Germline V gene data show CDR1 as SGHTA and CDR2 as FQGTGA. V was pared by 2 bases and J by 0 bases, with 4 bases between. The CDR3 totals 13 residues. To note about this clone: Its antigen is not known.

The receptor's source is a human patient who received a liver transplant. Part of the T cells may come from the graft donor. This chain connects TRBV7-3 to TRBJ1-1; D is undetermined. This material consisted of CD4+ T cells from blood, taken 12 months after liver transplant. CDR3 in DNA: TGTGCCAGCAGCTTACAGATGAACACTGAAGCTTTCTTT. Protein: CASSLQMNTEAFF.